Listed below are T cell receptor beta chains from one sample, sequenced in a study of T cell clonotyping in hematopoietic cell transplantation. Using immunoSEQ multiplex PCR, the repertoire was profiled, and TCRdb retains in-frame clones only, with some absent. Among 75,000 to 95,000 clones listed, 90% to 96% were seen once. The material sequenced was peripheral blood mononuclear cells, taken before stem cell transplant. Receptors were obtained from a woman in her forties or fifties with acute myeloid leukemia. Some clones in this sample may be carry-over from other donors' samples. Both conserved end residues are part of each CDR3. A D gene is named only where the DNA matches it firmly. Clone size is given for some rows only: seen once, a few or many times, or a class if the clone is expanded.

DNA	CDR3	J	V	D	size
TGTGCCAGCAGGGCCGTAAACACTGAAGCTTTCTTT	CASRAVNTEAFF	TRBJ1-1	TRBV14	.	.
TGTGCCAGCAAAACACAGGGGCCTGAAGCTTTCTTT	CASKTQGPEAFF	TRBJ1-1	TRBV28	TRBD1	.
TGCGCCAGCAGTCGGACAGGAATGAACACTGAAGCTTTCTTT	CASSRTGMNTEAFF	TRBJ1-1	TRBV5-1	TRBD1	.
TGTGCCAGCAGCAGCCGGGACAGGGTTTTAAGCTCCTACGAGCAGTACTTC	CASSSRDRVLSSYEQYF	TRBJ2-7	TRBV11-2	TRBD1	.
TGTGCCAGCGTCCGGCTTAGCAATCAGCCCCAGCATTTT	CASVRLSNQPQHF	TRBJ1-5	TRBV6-1	.	.
TGTGCCAGCAGCTTGGGCTTTGCGGGGGGAAGCACAGATACGCAGTATTTT	CASSLGFAGGSTDTQYF	TRBJ2-3	TRBV5-8	TRBD2	.
TGTGCCAGCAGCGGACAGGGGCGCACAGATACGCAGTATTTT	CASSGQGRTDTQYF	TRBJ2-3	TRBV2	TRBD1	.
TGTGCCTGGAGTGTACAGGCTAACACTGAAGCTTTCTTT	CAWSVQANTEAFF	TRBJ1-1	TRBV30	.	.
TGTGCCAGCAGTTTTACAGGCCCCAAAAACATTCAGTACTTC	CASSFTGPKNIQYF	TRBJ2-4	TRBV28	.	once
TGTGCCAGTAGTATAGGACGGGGCCCCTCCTACGAGCAGTACTTC	CASSIGRGPSYEQYF	TRBJ2-7	TRBV19	.	.
TGTGCCAGCAGGCCCCTAGGGGACCGACCTATGAACACTGAAGCTTTCTTT	CASRPLGDRPMNTEAFF	TRBJ1-1	TRBV2	.	.
TGTGCCAGCAGCGAGGGACTAGCGGGAGTCGGGGAGACCCAGTACTTC	CASSEGLAGVGETQYF	TRBJ2-5	TRBV7-6	TRBD2	.
TGTGCCATCAGATCCGGGACTAGCGGGAACCTGGGCGAGCAGTACTTC	CAIRSGTSGNLGEQYF	TRBJ2-7	TRBV10-3	TRBD2	.
TGTGCCAGCTCCCTGTTGGGGCGTGAGGAGCAGCCCCAGCATTTT	CASSLLGREEQPQHF	TRBJ1-5	TRBV6-1	.	.
TGTGCCAGCAGACAGGACGGAACTAATGAAAAACTGTTTTTT	CASRQDGTNEKLFF	TRBJ1-4	TRBV6-5	.	.
TGTGCCAGCAGTGAAAGAGGGCGGGGGCGAGCTCAGCCCCAGCATTTT	CASSERGRGRAQPQHF	TRBJ1-5	TRBV2	.	.
TGTGCCAGCAGCTTGGCTCTGGTGCACAGGAGCTACGAGCAGTACTTC	CASSLALVHRSYEQYF	TRBJ2-7	TRBV5-5	.	.
TGTGCCAGCAGTTTAGTAGCGGCGTTTAGCGGGAGTGAATACAATGAGCAGTTCTTC	CASSLVAAFSGSEYNEQFF	TRBJ2-1	TRBV28	TRBD2	once
TGTGCCAGCAGCTCCGCCGGGTTTAGGGGGGGGCGGTACACTGAAGCTTTCTTT	CASSSAGFRGGRYTEAFF	TRBJ1-1	TRBV7-9	.	.
TGCAGCGTTGATGTAACAGATACGCAGTATTTT	CSVDVTDTQYF	TRBJ2-3	TRBV29-1	.	.
TGTGCTAGTGGTTTGGATTTCTTCTCCCCCGAGACCCAGTACTTC	CASGLDFFSPETQYF	TRBJ2-5	TRBV12-5	.	few
TGTGCCAGAAGCTTAGACGGAACAGGGATTGACACCGGGGAGCTGTTTTTT	CARSLDGTGIDTGELFF	TRBJ2-2	TRBV7-5	.	.